This TCR beta chain was sequenced during a study of cytotoxic CD8 clonotypes in ibrutinib-treated CLL. At the level of the study: Included were about a dozen relapsed/refractory and over 14 treatment-naive patients, of whom 17 to 18 were IGHV unmutated. Recorded responses included about 25 partial and 2 complete; following median about 70 months, roughly 15 stayed remitted and roughly 12 progressed.

With 2 bases clipped from V and 0 bases from J, the junction kept 7 bases outside the gene matches. The CDR3 extends over 18 amino acids. Looked up from germline, CDR1 is MNHEY and CDR2 is SMNVEV (reference sequence). On this clone: Its antigen is still unknown.

The method was immunoSEQ multiplex PCR; TCRdb's version includes in-frame clones alone and lacks a portion of them. This sample carries some 310,000 clones, around four fifths of them seen once, and the ten largest clones take over 6.5%. Study outcomes and limitations: With treatment, public clonotypes, which were uncommon, either contracted or remained stable. Researchers report that baseline clonality outpaced age-matched healthy donors and tracked circulating CD8+ T-cell counts.

Material: PBMCs, obtained before ibrutinib treatment. The V call is TRBV27, the J call TRBJ2-2; 9 bases fit TRBD2. The receptor comes from a human donor with chronic lymphocytic leukemia. The CDR3 reads CASSLRRTSATNTGELFF. CDR3 bases: TGTGCCAGCAGTTTACGAAGGACTAGCGCTACGAACACCGGGGAGCTGTTTTTT.